This is a list of T cell receptor beta chains from one sample in a study of cytomegalovirus exposure and HLA in healthy donors. Profiling relied on immunoSEQ multiplex PCR, and the TCRdb table lists in-frame clones only, not all of them. The sample yields about 94,000 clones, about 62% seen once. Sequencing was done on a sample of PBMCs. These receptors were obtained from a young man in good health and CMV-seronegative. The CDR3 runs from the conserved cysteine through the conserved F or W. Each record gives: J gene, V gene, CDR3 protein.

>TRBJ2-1|TRBV10-3
CAISEEAGMWEFF
>TRBJ2-7|TRBV11-2
CASRSIRGPYEQYF
>TRBJ1-2|TRBV6-1
CASTRQGNYGYTF
>TRBJ2-2|TRBV5-1
CASSLGLFANTGELFF
>TRBJ1-6|TRBV15
CATSSPGGDSPLHF
>TRBJ2-1|TRBV28
CASSTTVPGLKSYNEQFF
>TRBJ2-3|TRBV18
CASSRYTDTQYF
>TRBJ1-2|TRBV6-5
CASSYPGQPIYGYTF
>TRBJ2-1|TRBV5-1
CASSLELAGPNEQFF
>TRBJ2-7|TRBV9
CASSPSGQIYEQYF
>TRBJ2-2|TRBV6-4
CASSDSGQNTGELFF
>TRBJ2-7|TRBV4-2
CASSQESERGPSYEQYF
>TRBJ1-2|TRBV5-4
CASSHPDSYGYTF
>TRBJ1-1|TRBV7-9
CSSSRDRGRVGNTEAFF
>TRBJ2-1|TRBV19
CASSIPLSRVGNNEQFF
>TRBJ2-3|TRBV11-2
CASSEGTGATDTQYF
>TRBJ1-1|TRBV5-6
CASSLQGNTEAFF
>TRBJ1-1|TRBV7-3
CASSLTDSRAEAFF
>TRBJ2-7|TRBV6-5
CASSLAGGLYEQYF
>TRBJ2-7|TRBV4-2
CASSQGAKGLSSYEQYF
>TRBJ2-4|TRBV19
CASRGTGNIQYF
>TRBJ1-5|TRBV28
CASSWAGESNQPQHF
>TRBJ1-1|TRBV7-8
CASSSRPQGLNTEAFF
>TRBJ2-5|TRBV12-5
CASGSTAETRYQETQYF
>TRBJ2-4|TRBV7-9
CASTRIEADSTKNIQYF
>TRBJ1-6|TRBV25-1
CASSEGSSYGTENSPLHF
>TRBJ1-5|TRBV6-5
CASSDRDVSHF
>TRBJ1-1|TRBV20-1
CSPPTGAFF
>TRBJ2-3|TRBV7-9
CASSPGRANTDTQYF
>TRBJ2-2|TRBV7-3
CASSSHRTGSGELFF
>TRBJ1-2|TRBV27
CASRGTGEGYGYTF
>TRBJ1-4|TRBV5-4
CASSERTGHNEKLFF
>TRBJ2-5|TRBV27
CASSLQGVQETQYF
>TRBJ2-7|TRBV7-6
CASSLAPGQPYEQYF
>TRBJ2-7|TRBV9
CASSVGGDVGIDEQYF
>TRBJ2-6|TRBV30
CAWSPPGQFSGANVLTF
>TRBJ2-3|TRBV27
CASSLGGWPTDTQYF
>TRBJ2-3|TRBV19
CASRLAESTDTQYF
>TRBJ2-7|TRBV7-6
CASSPVLPLRDSYEQYF
>TRBJ1-2|TRBV10-3
CAISEGAGNGYTF
>TRBJ1-4|TRBV28
CASSLYTSGSTNEKLFF
>TRBJ1-2|TRBV7-3
CASSLYLRLTERLWSVTYGYTF
>TRBJ2-7|TRBV5-1
CASSLDWTGAGEQYF
>TRBJ1-4|TRBV6-1
CASSRQGGDEKLFF
>TRBJ2-3|TRBV29-1
CSVEATGGSDTQYF
>TRBJ2-7|TRBV11-3
CASSLGGSSGYEQYF
>TRBJ1-6|TRBV27
CASSLFGTWSSYNSPLHF
>TRBJ1-1|TRBV6-5
CASKGASWANTEAFF
>TRBJ2-7|TRBV5-1
CASSLGQGAEEQYF
>TRBJ1-2|TRBV2
CASSAGQLYGYTF
>TRBJ2-3|TRBV5-1
CASSWLIAGVADTQYF
>TRBJ1-2|TRBV30
CAWSAAGIGYTF
>TRBJ2-3|TRBV6-1
CASSEAGLAGTQYF
>TRBJ2-6|TRBV6-4
CASSDDSSGANVLTF